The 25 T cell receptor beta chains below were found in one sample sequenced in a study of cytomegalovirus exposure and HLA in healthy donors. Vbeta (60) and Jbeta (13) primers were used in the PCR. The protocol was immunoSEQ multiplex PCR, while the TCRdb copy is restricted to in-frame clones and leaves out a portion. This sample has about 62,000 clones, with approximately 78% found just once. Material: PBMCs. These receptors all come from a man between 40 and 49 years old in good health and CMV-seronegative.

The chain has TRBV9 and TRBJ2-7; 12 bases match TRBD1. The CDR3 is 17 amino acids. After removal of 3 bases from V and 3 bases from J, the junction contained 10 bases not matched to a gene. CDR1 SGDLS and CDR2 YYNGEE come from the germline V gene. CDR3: CASSARDRGLPNYEQYF. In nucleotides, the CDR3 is TGTGCCAGCAGCGCAAGGGACAGGGGGCTTCCTAACTACGAGCAGTACTTC.

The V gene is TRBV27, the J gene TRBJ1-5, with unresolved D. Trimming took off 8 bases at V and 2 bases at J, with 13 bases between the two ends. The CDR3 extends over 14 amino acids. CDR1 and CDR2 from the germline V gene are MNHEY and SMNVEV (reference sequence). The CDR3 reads CASSAVLGNQPQHF. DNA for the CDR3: TGTGCCAGCTCCGCCGTGTTAGGCAATCAGCCCCAGCATTTT.

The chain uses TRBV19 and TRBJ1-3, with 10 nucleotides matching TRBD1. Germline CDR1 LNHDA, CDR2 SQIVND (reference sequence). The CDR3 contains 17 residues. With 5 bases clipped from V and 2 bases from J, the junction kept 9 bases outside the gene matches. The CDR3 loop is CASSARDRGWTGNTIYF. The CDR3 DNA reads TGTGCCAGTAGTGCCCGGGACAGGGGATGGACTGGAAACACCATATATTTT.

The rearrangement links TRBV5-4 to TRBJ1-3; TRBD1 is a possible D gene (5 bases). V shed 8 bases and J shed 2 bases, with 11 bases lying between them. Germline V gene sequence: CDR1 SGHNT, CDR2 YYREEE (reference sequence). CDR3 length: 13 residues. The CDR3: CASSQGTGNTIYF. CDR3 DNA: TGTGCCAGTTCCCAGGGCACTGGAAACACCATATATTTT.

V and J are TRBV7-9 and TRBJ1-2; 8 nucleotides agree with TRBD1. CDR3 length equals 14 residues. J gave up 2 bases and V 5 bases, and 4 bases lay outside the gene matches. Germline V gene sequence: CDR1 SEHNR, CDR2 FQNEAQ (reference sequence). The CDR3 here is CASSPWTGNYGYTF. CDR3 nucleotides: TGTGCCAGCAGCCCTTGGACAGGGAACTATGGCTACACCTTC.

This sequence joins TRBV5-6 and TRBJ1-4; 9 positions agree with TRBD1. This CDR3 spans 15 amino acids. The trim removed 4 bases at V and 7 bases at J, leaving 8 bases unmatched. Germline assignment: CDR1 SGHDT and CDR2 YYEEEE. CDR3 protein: CASSVGTGFGEKLFF. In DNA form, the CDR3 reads TGTGCCAGCAGCGTGGGGACAGGGTTTGGTGAAAAACTGTTTTTT.

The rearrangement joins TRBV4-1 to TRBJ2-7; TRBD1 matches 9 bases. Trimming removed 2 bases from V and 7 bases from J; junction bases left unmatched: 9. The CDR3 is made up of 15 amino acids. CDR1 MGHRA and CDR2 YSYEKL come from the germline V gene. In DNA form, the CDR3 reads TGCGCCAGCAGCCAACCGGGACAGGGCTTAGAGGAGCAGTACTTC. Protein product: CASSQPGQGLEEQYF.

The chain's CDR3 is CASSRLLSSGTGPGNEQFF. For the CDR3, the DNA is TGCGCCAGCAGCCGCCTACTCTCGTCAGGGACAGGACCTGGCAATGAGCAGTTCTTC. This sequence joins TRBV4-1 and TRBJ2-1; TRBD1 agrees at 8 bases. Germline V gives CDR1 MGHRA, CDR2 YSYEKL. J gave up 6 bases and V 4 bases, and 20 bases lay outside the gene matches. The CDR3 spans 19 residues.

The CDR3 region has the DNA TGTGCCAGCAGCCAGTCGGGACTAGCGTCCGGGGAGCTGTTTTTT. The encoded protein is CASSQSGLASGELFF. The rearrangement joins TRBV4-2 to TRBJ2-2; 10 bases line up with TRBD2. Germline-derived CDR1 and CDR2 are LGHNA and YNFKEQ. The J segment lost 6 bases and the V segment lost 3 bases, leaving 4 bases of the junction unmatched. The CDR3 runs to 15 residues.

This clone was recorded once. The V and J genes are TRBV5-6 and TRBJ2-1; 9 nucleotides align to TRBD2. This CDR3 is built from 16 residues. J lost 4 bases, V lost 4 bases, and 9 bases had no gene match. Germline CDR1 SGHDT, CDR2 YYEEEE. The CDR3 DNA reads TGTGCCAGCAGCCCCTATAGCGGGGGAGCTTACAATGAGCAGTTCTTC. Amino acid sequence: CASSPYSGGAYNEQFF.

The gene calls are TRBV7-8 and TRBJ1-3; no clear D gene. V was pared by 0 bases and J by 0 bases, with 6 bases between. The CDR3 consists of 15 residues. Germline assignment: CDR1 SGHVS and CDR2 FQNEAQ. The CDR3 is CASSLAWSSGNTIYF. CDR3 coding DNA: TGTGCCAGCAGCTTAGCTTGGAGCTCTGGAAACACCATATATTTT.

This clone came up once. The CDR3 bases are TGTGCCAGCTCACCCCCCGGGACTAGCGGGTCCAAGCAGTACTTC. Protein: CASSPPGTSGSKQYF. The chain combines TRBV18 with TRBJ2-7, with TRBD2 identical over 12 bases. This CDR3 contains 15 residues. Germline V gene lookup returns CDR1 KGHSH and CDR2 LQKENI. The V segment lost 3 bases and the J segment 8 bases; nucleotides outside the gene matches: 8. Filled out from reference TRBV18 and TRBJ2-7, the complete variable domain reads NAGVMQNPRHLVRRRGQEARLRCSPMKGHSHVYWYRQLPEEGLKFMVYLQKENIIDESGMPKERFSAEFPKEGPSILRIQQVVRGDSAAYFCASSPPGTSGSKQYFGPGTRLTVT.

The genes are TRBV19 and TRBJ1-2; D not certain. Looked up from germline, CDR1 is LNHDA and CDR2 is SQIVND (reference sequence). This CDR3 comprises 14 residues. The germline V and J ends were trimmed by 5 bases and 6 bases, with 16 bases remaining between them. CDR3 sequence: CASSFSTQNHGYTF. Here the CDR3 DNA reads TGTGCCAGTAGTTTCAGCACACAGAATCATGGCTACACCTTC.

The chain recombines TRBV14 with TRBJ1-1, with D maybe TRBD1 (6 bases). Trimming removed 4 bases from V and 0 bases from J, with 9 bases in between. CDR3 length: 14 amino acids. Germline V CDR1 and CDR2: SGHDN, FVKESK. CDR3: CASSPGQMNTEAFF. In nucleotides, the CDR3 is TGTGCCAGCAGCCCCGGACAGATGAACACTGAAGCTTTCTTT.

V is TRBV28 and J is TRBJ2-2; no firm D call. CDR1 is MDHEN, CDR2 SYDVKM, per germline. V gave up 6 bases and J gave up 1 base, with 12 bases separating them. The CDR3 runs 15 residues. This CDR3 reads CASSPSPLNTGELFF. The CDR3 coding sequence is TGTGCCAGCAGCCCATCTCCACTGAACACCGGGGAGCTGTTTTTT.

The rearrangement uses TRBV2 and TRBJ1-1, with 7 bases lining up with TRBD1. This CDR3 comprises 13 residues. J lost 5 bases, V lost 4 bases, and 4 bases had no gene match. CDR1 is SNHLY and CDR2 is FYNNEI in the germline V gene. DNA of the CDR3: TGTGCCAGCAGTGGAACAGGGGTTACTGAAGCTTTCTTT. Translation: CASSGTGVTEAFF.

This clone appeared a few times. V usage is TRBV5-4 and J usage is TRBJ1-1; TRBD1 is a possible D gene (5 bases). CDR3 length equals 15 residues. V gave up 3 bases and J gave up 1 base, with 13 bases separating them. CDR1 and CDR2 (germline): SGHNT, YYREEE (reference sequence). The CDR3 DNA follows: TGTGCCAGCAGCTCGGGGGAACGAAAGAACACTGAAGCTTTCTTT. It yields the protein CASSSGERKNTEAFF. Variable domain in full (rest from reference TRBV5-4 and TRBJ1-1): ETGVTQSPTHLIKTRGQQVTLRCSSQSGHNTVSWYQQALGQGPQFIFQYYREEENGRGNFPPRFSGLQFPNYSSELNVNALELDDSALYLCASSSGERKNTEAFFGQGTRLTVV.

The CDR3 is CASSFPGDVSYEQYF. In nucleotides, the CDR3 is TGTGCCAGCAGTTTCCCGGGGGATGTGTCCTACGAGCAGTACTTC. This rearrangement joins TRBV28 to TRBJ2-7; D perhaps matches TRBD2 (6 bases). The CDR3 consists of 15 residues. Germline V lookup: CDR1 MDHEN, CDR2 SYDVKM. The ends were cut back, 3 bases at V and 1 base at J, with 13 bases in the middle.

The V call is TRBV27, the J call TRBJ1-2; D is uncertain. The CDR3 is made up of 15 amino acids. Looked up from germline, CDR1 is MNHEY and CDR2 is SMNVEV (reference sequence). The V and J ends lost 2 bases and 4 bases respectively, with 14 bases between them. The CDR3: CASSLRFGGSYGYTF. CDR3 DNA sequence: TGTGCCAGCAGTTTAAGGTTCGGCGGGAGCTATGGCTACACCTTC.

The CDR3 loop is CASSQGSGNTIYF. The DNA for the CDR3 is TGTGCCAGTTCCCAGGGCTCTGGAAACACCATATATTTT. The chain links TRBV6-1 to TRBJ1-3, with D maybe TRBD1 (5 bases). The CDR3 runs to 13 residues. Germline V gene sequence: CDR1 MNHNS, CDR2 SASEGT. Between the trimmed V and J ends, which lost 9 bases and 0 bases, there was a span of 9 bases.

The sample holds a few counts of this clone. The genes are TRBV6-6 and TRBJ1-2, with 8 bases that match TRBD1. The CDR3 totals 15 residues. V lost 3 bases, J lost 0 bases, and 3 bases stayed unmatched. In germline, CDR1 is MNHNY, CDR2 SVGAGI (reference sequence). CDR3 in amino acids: CASSYGGQANYGYTF. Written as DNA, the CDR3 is TGTGCCAGCAGTTATGGGGGACAGGCTAACTATGGCTACACCTTC.

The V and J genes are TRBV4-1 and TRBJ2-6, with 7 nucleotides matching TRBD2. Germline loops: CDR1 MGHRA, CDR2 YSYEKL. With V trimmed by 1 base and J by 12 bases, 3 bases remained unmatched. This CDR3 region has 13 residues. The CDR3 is CASSQVGLVVLTF. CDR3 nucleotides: TGCGCCAGCAGCCAAGTAGGACTAGTCGTCCTGACTTTC.

The DNA for the CDR3 is TGTGCCAGCAGTTACCAACTAGCGGGGGGGCGGGGCGAGCAGTACTTC. It encodes CASSYQLAGGRGEQYF. The chain employs TRBV6-5 and TRBJ2-7; TRBD2 matches 13 bases. The CDR3 sequence is 16 residues long. CDR1 and CDR2 (germline): MNHEY, SVGAGI. V was clipped by 2 bases and J by 6 bases; unmatched bases: 7.

CDR3 protein: CASRSGTAQETQYF. CDR3 in DNA: TGCGCCAGCCGCTCCGGGACAGCACAAGAGACCCAGTACTTC. V is TRBV5-1 and J is TRBJ2-5; 7 nucleotides agree with TRBD1. Unmatched junction bases numbered 8, after V lost 7 bases and J lost 2 bases. Germline CDR1 reads SGHRS; CDR2 reads YFSETQ. The CDR3 runs to 14 residues.

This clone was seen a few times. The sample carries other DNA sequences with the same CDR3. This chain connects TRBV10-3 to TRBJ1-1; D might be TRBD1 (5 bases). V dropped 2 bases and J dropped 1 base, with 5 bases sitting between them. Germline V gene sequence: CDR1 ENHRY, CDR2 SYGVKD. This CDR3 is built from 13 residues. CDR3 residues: CAISERGNTEAFF. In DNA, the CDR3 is TGTGCCATCAGTGAGAGGGGGAACACTGAAGCTTTCTTT.